This T cell receptor (beta chain) was sequenced during a study of T cells expressing NK-cell markers. Reanalyzing the 5' RACE reads, TCRdb keeps one entry per CDR3 protein, without DNA. This sample carries about 450,000 distinct CDR3 sequences, with about 7.3% going to the ten biggest clones. The CDR3 is 15 amino acids. CDR1 MDHEN and CDR2 SYDVKM come from the germline V gene. The specimen sequenced was blood T cells: a sorted CD56 or NKG2C T cell subset, CD4+ or CD8+ T cells, or bulk PBMC T cells (not recorded which). The chain couples TRBV28 to TRBJ2-7; TCRdb's D call of TRBD1 is untestable without DNA. The sequence was obtained from a woman aged 18 to 75 in good health. The CDR3 protein is CASSPETLGTHEQYF. The whole variable domain, filled in from reference TRBV28 and TRBJ2-7, reads DVKVTQSSRYLVKRTGEKVFLECVQDMDHENMFWYRQDPGLGLRLIYFSYDVKMKEKGDIPEGYSVSREKKERFSLILESASTNQTSMYLCASSPETLGTHEQYFGPGTRLTVT.